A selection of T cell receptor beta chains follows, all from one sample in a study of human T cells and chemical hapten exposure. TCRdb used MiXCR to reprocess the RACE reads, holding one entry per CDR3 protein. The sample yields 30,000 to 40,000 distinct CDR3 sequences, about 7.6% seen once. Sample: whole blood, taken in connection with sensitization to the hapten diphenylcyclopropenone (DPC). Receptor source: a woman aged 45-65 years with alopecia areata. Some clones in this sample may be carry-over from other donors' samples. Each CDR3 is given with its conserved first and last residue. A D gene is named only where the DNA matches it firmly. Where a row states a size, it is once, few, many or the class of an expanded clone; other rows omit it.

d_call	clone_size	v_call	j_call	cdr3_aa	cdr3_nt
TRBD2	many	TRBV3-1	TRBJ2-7	CASSQGGTSTGEQYF	TGTGCCAGCAGCCAAGGGGGGACTAGCACAGGAGAGCAGTACTTC
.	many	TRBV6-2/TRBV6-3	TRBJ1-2	CASSPGGRRYGYTF	TGTGCCAGCAGTCCGGGGGGTCGACGCTATGGCTACACCTTC
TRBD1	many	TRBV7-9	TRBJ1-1	CASSSQWRGRTEAFF	TGTGCCAGCAGCTCCCAATGGAGGGGGCGGACTGAAGCTTTCTTT
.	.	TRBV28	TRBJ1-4	CASWGAGDEKLFF	TGTGCCAGCTGGGGGGCCGGAGATGAAAAACTGTTTTTT
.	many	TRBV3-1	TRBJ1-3	CASSPAPGVSGNTIYF	TGTGCCAGCAGCCCAGCCCCGGGTGTCTCTGGAAACACCATATATTTT
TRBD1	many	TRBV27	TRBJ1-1	CASSEGAGNTEAFF	TGTGCCAGCTCTGAGGGGGCGGGGAACACTGAAGCTTTCTTT
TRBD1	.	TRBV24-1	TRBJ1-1	CATTRGQGAEAFF	TGTGCCACCACGCGGGGACAGGGTGCTGAAGCTTTCTTT
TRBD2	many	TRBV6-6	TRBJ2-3	CASSHTLAGVRTDTQYF	TGTGCCAGCAGTCATACTCTAGCGGGAGTCCGCACAGATACGCAGTATTTT
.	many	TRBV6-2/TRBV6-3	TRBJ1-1	CASSPAGSGLNTEAFF	TGTGCCAGCAGTCCCGCCGGTAGCGGCCTGAACACTGAAGCTTTCTTT
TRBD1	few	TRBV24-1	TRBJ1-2	CATSDTDRGDGGYTF	TGTGCCACCAGTGATACCGACAGGGGGGATGGGGGCTACACCTTC
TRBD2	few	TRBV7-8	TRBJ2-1	CASTTGLAGVVSYNEQFF	TGTGCCAGCACCACCGGACTAGCGGGAGTTGTATCCTACAATGAGCAGTTCTTC
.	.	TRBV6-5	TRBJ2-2	CASSYGTATGELFF	TGTGCCAGCAGTTACGGGACGGCGACCGGGGAGCTGTTTTTT
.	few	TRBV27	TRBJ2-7	CASSYGHPNYEQYF	TGTGCCAGCAGTTACGGACACCCAAACTACGAGCAGTACTTC
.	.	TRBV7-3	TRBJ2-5	CASSFRARETQYF	TGTGCCAGCAGCTTCAGGGCTCGAGAGACCCAGTACTTC
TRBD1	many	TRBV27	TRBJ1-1	CASRLTGNVGEAFF	TGTGCCAGCAGGTTGACAGGGAACGTAGGGGAAGCTTTCTTT
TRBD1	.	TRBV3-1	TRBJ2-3	CASSPDRSTDTQYF	TGTGCCAGCAGCCCGGACAGGTCTACAGATACGCAGTATTTT
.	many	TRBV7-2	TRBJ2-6	CASSQRGVRLSGANVLTF	TGTGCCAGCAGCCAGAGGGGGGTTAGGCTCTCTGGGGCCAACGTCCTGACTTTC
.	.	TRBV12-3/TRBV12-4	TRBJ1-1	CASVRAATEAFF	TGTGCCAGCGTCCGGGCCGCAACTGAAGCTTTCTTT
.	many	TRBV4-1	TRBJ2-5	CASSLWAGQETQYF	TGCGCCAGCAGCTTGTGGGCGGGGCAAGAGACCCAGTACTTC
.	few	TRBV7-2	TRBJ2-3	CASSSQGGTDTQYF	TGTGCCAGCAGCTCCCAGGGGGGAACAGATACGCAGTATTTT
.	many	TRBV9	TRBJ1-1	CASSVGGSTEAFF	TGTGCCAGCAGCGTAGGAGGGTCCACTGAAGCTTTCTTT
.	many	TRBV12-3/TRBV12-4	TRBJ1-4	CASSPTGFEKLFF	TGTGCCAGCAGTCCCACTGGCTTTGAAAAACTGTTTTTT
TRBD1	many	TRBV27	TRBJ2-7	CASSKTGGEDYEQYF	TGTGCCAGCAGTAAGACAGGGGGCGAGGACTACGAGCAGTACTTC
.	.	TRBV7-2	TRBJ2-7	CASSPGLARGRSEQYF	TGTGCCAGCAGCCCTGGCCTAGCGCGGGGTCGGAGCGAGCAGTACTTC
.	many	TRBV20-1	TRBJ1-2	CSARHPGTYGYTF	TGCAGTGCTAGGCATCCAGGGACCTATGGCTACACCTTC
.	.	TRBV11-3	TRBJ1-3	CASSLVEETSGNTIYF	TGTGCCAGCAGCTTAGTGGAAGAGACCTCTGGAAACACCATATATTTT
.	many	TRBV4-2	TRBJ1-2	CASSQEGRTNYGYTF	TGTGCCAGCAGCCAGGAGGGACGTACGAACTATGGCTACACCTTC
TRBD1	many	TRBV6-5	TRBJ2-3	CASRTGVDTQYF	TGTGCCAGCAGAACAGGGGTGGATACGCAGTATTTT
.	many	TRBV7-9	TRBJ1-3	CASSFPGEDATGNTIYF	TGTGCCAGCAGCTTTCCCGGGGAGGATGCTACTGGAAACACCATATATTTT
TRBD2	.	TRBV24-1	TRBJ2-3	CATSDRAGITDTQYF	TGTGCCACCAGTGATCGAGCGGGAATCACAGATACGCAGTATTTT
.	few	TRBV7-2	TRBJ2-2	CASSLGRTTGELFF	TGTGCCAGCAGCTTAGGAAGAACTACCGGGGAGCTGTTTTTT
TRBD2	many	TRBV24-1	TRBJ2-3	CATSDLLRTSGVTDTQYF	TGTGCCACCAGTGATTTGCTACGGACTAGCGGGGTCACAGATACGCAGTATTTT
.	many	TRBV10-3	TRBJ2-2	CAISDDWRMAAGELFF	TGTGCCATCAGTGACGATTGGAGGATGGCGGCCGGGGAGCTGTTTTTT
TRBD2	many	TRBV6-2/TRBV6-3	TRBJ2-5	CASILAGARQETQYF	TGTGCCAGCATCCTAGCGGGAGCGAGGCAAGAGACCCAGTACTTC
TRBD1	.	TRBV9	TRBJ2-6	CASSPWTGRTTGANVLTF	TGTGCCAGCAGCCCTTGGACAGGGAGGACAACTGGGGCCAACGTCCTGACTTTC
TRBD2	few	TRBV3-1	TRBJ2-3	CASSQAGGPTDTQYF	TGTGCCAGCAGCCAAGCGGGAGGGCCGACAGATACGCAGTATTTT
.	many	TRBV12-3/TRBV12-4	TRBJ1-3	CASSFYQGGNTIYF	TGTGCCAGCAGTTTCTACCAGGGAGGAAACACCATATATTTT
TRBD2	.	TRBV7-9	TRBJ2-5	CASRPLAGGLGETQYF	TGTGCCAGCAGACCTCTAGCGGGAGGGCTCGGTGAGACCCAGTACTTC
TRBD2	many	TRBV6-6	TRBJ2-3	CASSLSGGRTDTQYF	TGTGCCAGCAGTTTAAGCGGGGGCCGGACAGATACGCAGTATTTT
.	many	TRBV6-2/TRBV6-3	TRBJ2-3	CASSLSSAVTQYF	TGTGCCAGCAGCCTTAGTTCCGCGGTGACGCAGTATTTT
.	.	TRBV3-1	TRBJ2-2	CASSPTGLPGDGELFF	TGTGCCAGCAGCCCAACGGGCCTACCGGGGGATGGGGAGCTGTTTTTT
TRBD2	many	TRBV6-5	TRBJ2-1	CASNGGGRAEQFF	TGTGCCAGCAATGGGGGAGGGCGGGCTGAGCAGTTCTTC
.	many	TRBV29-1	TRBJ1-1	CSVRETANTEAFF	TGCAGCGTTCGGGAGACAGCTAACACTGAAGCTTTCTTT